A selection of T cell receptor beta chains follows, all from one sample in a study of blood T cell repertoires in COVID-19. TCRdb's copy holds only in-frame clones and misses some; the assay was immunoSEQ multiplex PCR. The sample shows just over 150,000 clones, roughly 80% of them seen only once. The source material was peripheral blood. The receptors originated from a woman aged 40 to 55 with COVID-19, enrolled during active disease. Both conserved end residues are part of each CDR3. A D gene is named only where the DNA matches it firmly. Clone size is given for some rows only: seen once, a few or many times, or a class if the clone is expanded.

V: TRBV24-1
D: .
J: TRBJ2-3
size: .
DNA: TGTGCCACCAGTGACGACCCTAGCGCCAGCACAGATACGCAGTATTTT
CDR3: CATSDDPSASTDTQYF

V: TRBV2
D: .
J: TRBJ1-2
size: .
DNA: TGTGCCAGCCAATTCGGGGGACGTAACTATGGCTACACCTTC
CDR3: CASQFGGRNYGYTF

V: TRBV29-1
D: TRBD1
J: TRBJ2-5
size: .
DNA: TGCAGCGCCAAGAGAACGAGGGGGCTGGGGGAGACCCAGTACTTC
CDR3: CSAKRTRGLGETQYF

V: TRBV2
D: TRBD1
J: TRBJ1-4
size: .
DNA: TGTGCCAGCAACCGACCAGGGGGCGGCGAGGAAAAACTGTTTTTT
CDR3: CASNRPGGGEEKLFF

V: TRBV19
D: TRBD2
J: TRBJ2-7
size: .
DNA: TGTGCCAGTAGTTTCATAGCGGGAGGAGTTTACGAGCAGTACTTC
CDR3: CASSFIAGGVYEQYF

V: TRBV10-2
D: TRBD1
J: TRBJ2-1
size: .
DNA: TGCGCCAGCAGTGAAGGGACAGGGGGCGCCCACAATGAGCAGTTCTTC
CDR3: CASSEGTGGAHNEQFF

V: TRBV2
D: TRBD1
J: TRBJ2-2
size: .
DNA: TGTGCCAGCAAACGGGACAGGGTAGTCACCGGGGAGCTGTTTTTT
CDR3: CASKRDRVVTGELFF

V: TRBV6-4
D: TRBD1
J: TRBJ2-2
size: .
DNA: TGTGCCAGCAGTAGAGGGGGCAACACCGGGGAGCTGTTTTTT
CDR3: CASSRGGNTGELFF

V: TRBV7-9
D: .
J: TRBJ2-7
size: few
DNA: TGTGCCAGCAGCCCCATGACAGCATACTACGAGCAGTACTTC
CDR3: CASSPMTAYYEQYF

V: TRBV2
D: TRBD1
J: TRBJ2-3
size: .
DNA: TGTGCCAGACAAAGGGACAGTAGCACAGATACGCAGTATTTT
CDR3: CARQRDSSTDTQYF

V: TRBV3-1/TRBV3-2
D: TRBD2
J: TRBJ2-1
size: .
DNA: TGTGCCAGCAGCTTTGGGACTAGCGGGAGGGTTATTGAGCAGTTCTTC
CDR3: CASSFGTSGRVIEQFF

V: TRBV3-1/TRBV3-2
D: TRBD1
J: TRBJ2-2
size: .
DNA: TGTGCCAGCAGCCAGAGGTACAGGGGGGCCGGGGAGCTGTTTTTT
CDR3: CASSQRYRGAGELFF

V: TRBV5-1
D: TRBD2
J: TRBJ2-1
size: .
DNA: TGCGCCAGCAGCTGGGGACTAGCGGGGAATACCTACAATGAGCAGTTCTTC
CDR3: CASSWGLAGNTYNEQFF

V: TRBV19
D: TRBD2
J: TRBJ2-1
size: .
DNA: TGTGCCAGTAGTACGGGACTAGGATACAATGAGCAGTTCTTC
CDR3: CASSTGLGYNEQFF

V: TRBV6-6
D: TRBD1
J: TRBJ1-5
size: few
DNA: TGTGCCAGCAGCGGGACAGCGAATCAGCCCCAGCATTTT
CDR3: CASSGTANQPQHF

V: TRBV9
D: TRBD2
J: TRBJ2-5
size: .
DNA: TGTGCCAGCAGCGCTAGCGGGAGGACAGAGACCCAGTACTTC
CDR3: CASSASGRTETQYF

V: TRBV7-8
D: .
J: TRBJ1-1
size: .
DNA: TGTGCCAGCAGCCCAAACCGGGGGGGCACTGAAGCTTTCTTT
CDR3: CASSPNRGGTEAFF

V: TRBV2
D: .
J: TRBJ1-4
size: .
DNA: TGTGCCAGCTTCGGGGGTGGTGAAAAACTGTTTTTT
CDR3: CASFGGGEKLFF

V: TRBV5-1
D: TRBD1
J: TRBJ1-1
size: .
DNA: TGCGCCAGCAGCTTGGATGGACAGGTGAACACTGAAGCTTTCTTT
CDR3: CASSLDGQVNTEAFF

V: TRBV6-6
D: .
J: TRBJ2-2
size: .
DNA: TGTGCCAGCAGTTACTTGGAGACCGGGGAGCTGTTTTTT
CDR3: CASSYLETGELFF

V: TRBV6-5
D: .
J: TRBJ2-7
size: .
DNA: TGTGCCAGCGGGGAGTACGAGCAGTACTTC
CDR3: CASGEYEQYF

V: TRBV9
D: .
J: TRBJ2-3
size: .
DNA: TGTGCCAGCAGCGTCCACACAGATACGCAGTATTTT
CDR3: CASSVHTDTQYF

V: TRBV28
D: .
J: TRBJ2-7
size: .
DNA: TGTGCCAGCAGTCCAACTAGCCCCGAGCAGTACTTC
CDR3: CASSPTSPEQYF

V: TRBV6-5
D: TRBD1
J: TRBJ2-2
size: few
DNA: TGTGCCAGCACGGACAGGGGAAGGGCCGGGGAGCTGTTTTTT
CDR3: CASTDRGRAGELFF

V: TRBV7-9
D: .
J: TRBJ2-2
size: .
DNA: TGTGCCAGCAGCTACCAAACTCCAAAAGGGGAGCTGTTTTTT
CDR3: CASSYQTPKGELFF

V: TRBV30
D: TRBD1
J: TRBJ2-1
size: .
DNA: TGTGCCTGGAGCCCTTGGACAGGCCACAATGAGCAGTTCTTC
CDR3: CAWSPWTGHNEQFF

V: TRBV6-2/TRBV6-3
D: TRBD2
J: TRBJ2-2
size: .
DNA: TGTGCCAGCAGTTACTCTGGGACTAGCGGGTATAACACCGGGGAGCTGTTTTTT
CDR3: CASSYSGTSGYNTGELFF

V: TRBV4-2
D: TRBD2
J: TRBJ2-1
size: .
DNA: TGTGCCAGCAGCCGAGAGCTAGCGGGGGCCTACAATGAGCAGTTCTTC
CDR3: CASSRELAGAYNEQFF

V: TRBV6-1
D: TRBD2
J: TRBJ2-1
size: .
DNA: TGTGCCAGCAGTGATGGGGGACTAGCGGGGAGCTACAATGAGCAGTTCTTC
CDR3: CASSDGGLAGSYNEQFF

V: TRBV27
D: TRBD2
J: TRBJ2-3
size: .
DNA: TGTGCCAGCAGTTTAACAATAGCGGGAGATACGCAGTATTTT
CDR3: CASSLTIAGDTQYF

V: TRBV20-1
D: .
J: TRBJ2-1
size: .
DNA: TGCAGTGTCGGTTCCTACAATGAGCAGTTCTTC
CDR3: CSVGSYNEQFF

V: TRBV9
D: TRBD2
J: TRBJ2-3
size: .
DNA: TGTGCCAGCAGCGCGACTAGCGGGTTCACAGATACGCAGTATTTT
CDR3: CASSATSGFTDTQYF

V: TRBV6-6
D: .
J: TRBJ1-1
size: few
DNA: TGTGCCAGCAGTTACTCTGGCCAGGGCACTGAAGCTTTCTTT
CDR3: CASSYSGQGTEAFF

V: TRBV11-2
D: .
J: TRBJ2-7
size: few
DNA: TGTGCCAGCAGCCAGTTGTATGAGCAGTACTTC
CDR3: CASSQLYEQYF

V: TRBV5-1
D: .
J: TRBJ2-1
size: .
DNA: TGCGCCAGCAGCTTGGGTCTAGCCTACAATGAGCAGTTCTTC
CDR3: CASSLGLAYNEQFF

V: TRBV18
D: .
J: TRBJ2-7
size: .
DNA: TGTGCCAGCTCACCAAGCAAGGGGCGGGGCATGAGAGAGCAGTACTTC
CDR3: CASSPSKGRGMREQYF

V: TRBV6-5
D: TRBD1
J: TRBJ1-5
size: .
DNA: TGTGCCAGCAGCGTCGGACAGGTTAGCAATCAGCCCCAGCATTTT
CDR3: CASSVGQVSNQPQHF

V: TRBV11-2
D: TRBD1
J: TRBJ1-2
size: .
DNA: TGTGCCAGCAGCGTAACCGGGACAGGGTATGGCTACACCTTC
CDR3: CASSVTGTGYGYTF

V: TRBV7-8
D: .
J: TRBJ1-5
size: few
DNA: TGTGCCAGCAGCTTAGAAGGTGGACAACGCCTCAGGGCCCAGCATTTT
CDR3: CASSLEGGQRLRAQHF

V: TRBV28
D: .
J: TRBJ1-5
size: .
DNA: TGTGCCAGCAGTTTATTAGAGAGGCCCCAGCATTTT
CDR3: CASSLLERPQHF

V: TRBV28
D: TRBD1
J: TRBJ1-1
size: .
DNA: TGTGCCAGCAGTCGGGGGACAGGGTTCAACACTGAAGCTTTCTTT
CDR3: CASSRGTGFNTEAFF

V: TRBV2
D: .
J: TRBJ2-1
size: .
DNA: TGTGCCAGCAGTGAAGGAAGCGTAGTAAATGAGCAGTTCTTC
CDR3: CASSEGSVVNEQFF

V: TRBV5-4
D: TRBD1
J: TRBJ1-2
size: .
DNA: TGTGCCAGCGGATCACGACAGGGAGCTAACTATGGCTACACCTTC
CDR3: CASGSRQGANYGYTF

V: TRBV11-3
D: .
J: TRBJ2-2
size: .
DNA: TGTGCCAGCAGCCCCGGACTCGTTTCCACCGGGGAGCTGTTTTTT
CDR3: CASSPGLVSTGELFF

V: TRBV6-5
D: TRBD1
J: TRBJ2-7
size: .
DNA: TGTGCCAGCAGCCCGGGACAGGGATTCTACGAGCAGTACTTC
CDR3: CASSPGQGFYEQYF

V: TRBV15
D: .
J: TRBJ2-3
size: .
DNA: TGTGCCACCAGCAGAGAGAGTGCGGGCCCAGATACGCAGTATTTT
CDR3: CATSRESAGPDTQYF

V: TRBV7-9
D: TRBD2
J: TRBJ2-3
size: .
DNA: TGTGCCAGCAGCTCTGGACTAGCGGGAGTGCTTAAAGATACGCAGTATTTT
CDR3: CASSSGLAGVLKDTQYF

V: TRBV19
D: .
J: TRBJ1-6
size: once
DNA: TGTGCCAGTAGTATGGCCGGAACAGTTTATAATTCACCCCTCCACTTT
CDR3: CASSMAGTVYNSPLHF

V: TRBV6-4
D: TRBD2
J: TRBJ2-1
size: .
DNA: TGTGCCAGCAGTGGAGGACTAGCGGGCGATGAGCAGTTCTTC
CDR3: CASSGGLAGDEQFF

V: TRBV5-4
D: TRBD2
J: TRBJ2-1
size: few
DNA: TGTGCCAGCAGCTTGGAGGCTAGCGGACTGAATGAGCAGTTCTTC
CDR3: CASSLEASGLNEQFF

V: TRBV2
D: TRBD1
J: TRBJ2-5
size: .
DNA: TGTGCCAGCAATGGGCAGGGGGCCGGGGAGACCCAGTACTTC
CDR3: CASNGQGAGETQYF

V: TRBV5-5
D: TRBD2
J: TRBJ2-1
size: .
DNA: TGTGCCAGCAGCTTGGCCGTGGCGGGGGGACAAAATGAGCAGTTCTTC
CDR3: CASSLAVAGGQNEQFF

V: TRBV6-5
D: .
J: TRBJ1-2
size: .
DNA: TGTGCCAGCAGTCGGAGGGTAAACTATGGCTACACCTTC
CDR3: CASSRRVNYGYTF

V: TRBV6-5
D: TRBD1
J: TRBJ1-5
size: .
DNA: TGTGCCAGCAGTTGGGACAGGAGACGTCTGAATCAGCCCCAGCATTTT
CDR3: CASSWDRRRLNQPQHF

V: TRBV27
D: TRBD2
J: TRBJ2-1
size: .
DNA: TGTGCCAGCAGTTTAGCGGGAGGGAGGTACAATGAGCAGTTCTTC
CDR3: CASSLAGGRYNEQFF